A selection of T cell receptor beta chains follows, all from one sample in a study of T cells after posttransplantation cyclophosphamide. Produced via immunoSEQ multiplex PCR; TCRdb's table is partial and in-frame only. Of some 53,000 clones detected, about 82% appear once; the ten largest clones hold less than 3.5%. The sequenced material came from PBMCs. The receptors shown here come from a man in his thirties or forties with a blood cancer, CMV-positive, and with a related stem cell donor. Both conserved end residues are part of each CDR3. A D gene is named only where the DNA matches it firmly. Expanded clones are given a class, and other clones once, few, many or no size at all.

CASSPMTGTSGSEQYF	TGTGCCAGTAGTCCTATGACCGGGACTAGCGGCAGCGAGCAGTACTTC	TRBD2	NA	TRBV19	TRBJ2-7
CAISEGLAIYEQYF	TGTGCCATCAGTGAGGGTCTAGCGATCTACGAGCAGTACTTC	NA	NA	TRBV10-3	TRBJ2-7
CASKGIGGYTF	TGTGCCAGTAAGGGGATAGGTGGCTACACCTTC	NA	few	TRBV28	TRBJ1-2
CASSFNLQGNTEAFF	TGTGCCAGCAGTTTTAATCTGCAGGGAAACACTGAAGCTTTCTTT	NA	NA	TRBV28	TRBJ1-1
CSVDTSGRATDTQYF	TGCAGCGTTGATACTAGCGGGAGGGCAACAGATACGCAGTATTTT	TRBD2	NA	TRBV29-1	TRBJ2-3
CASSQDRGNEQYF	TGTGCCAGCAGCCAAGACAGGGGTAACGAGCAGTACTTC	NA	NA	TRBV14	TRBJ2-7
CASSYSSQETQYF	TGTGCCAGCAGTTACTCGTCGCAAGAGACCCAGTACTTC	NA	once	TRBV6-5	TRBJ2-5
CASSLQSGEAFF	TGCGCCAGCAGCTTGCAGTCAGGGGAAGCTTTCTTT	NA	NA	TRBV5-1	TRBJ1-1
CASRGQVEWYNEQFF	TGTGCCAGCAGGGGACAGGTCGAGTGGTACAATGAGCAGTTCTTC	TRBD1	NA	TRBV6-1	TRBJ2-1
CASSPRARETQYF	TGTGCCAGCAGTCCGAGGGCCCGAGAGACCCAGTACTTC	NA	NA	TRBV6-1	TRBJ2-5
CASSAVAGPREQYF	TGTGCCAGCAGTGCCGTAGCGGGCCCTAGGGAGCAGTACTTC	TRBD2	NA	TRBV7-2	TRBJ2-7
CASSTISGSSYNEQFF	TGCGCCAGCAGCACCATAAGCGGGAGCTCCTACAATGAGCAGTTCTTC	TRBD2	NA	TRBV5-1	TRBJ2-1
CASSLAGTAPLRMGYTF	TGTGCCAGCAGCTTAGCAGGGACAGCCCCTCTTAGAATGGGCTACACCTTC	TRBD1	NA	TRBV7-8	TRBJ1-2
CSSDHTSRSYNEQFF	TGCAGTTCGGACCACACTAGCAGGTCCTACAATGAGCAGTTCTTC	NA	NA	TRBV29-1	TRBJ2-1
CASSFIRTSGTYNEQFF	TGCGCCAGCAGCTTCATTAGGACTAGCGGAACCTACAATGAGCAGTTCTTC	TRBD2	NA	TRBV5-1	TRBJ2-1
CASSLGGEGLNQPQHF	TGTGCCAGCAGCTTGGGAGGGGAGGGTTTAAATCAGCCCCAGCATTTT	NA	NA	TRBV5-6	TRBJ1-5
CASSVTEGYEQYF	TGCGCCAGCAGCGTGACGGAGGGGTACGAGCAGTACTTC	NA	NA	TRBV5-1	TRBJ2-7
CSVAESTGANSPLHF	TGCAGCGTTGCCGAAAGTACAGGGGCCAATTCACCCCTCCACTTT	TRBD1	NA	TRBV29-1	TRBJ1-6
CASSLGQALLIGQYF	TGTGCCAGCAGTCTGGGACAGGCCCTCCTTATCGGGCAGTACTTC	TRBD1	NA	TRBV6-1	TRBJ2-7
CASSQWDRANTEAFF	TGTGCCAGCAGCCAATGGGACAGGGCGAACACTGAAGCTTTCTTT	TRBD1	NA	TRBV4-2	TRBJ1-1
CASSSQARTGPNTQYF	TGTGCCAGCAGCTCCCAGGCGAGGACAGGGCCAAATACGCAGTATTTT	TRBD1	NA	TRBV7-8	TRBJ2-3
CASRKGVGTSTDTQYF	TGTGCCAGTAGGAAGGGGGTGGGAACTAGCACAGATACGCAGTATTTT	NA	NA	TRBV19	TRBJ2-3
CARSLGREQGHTGELFF	TGTGCCAGAAGCTTGGGCAGGGAACAGGGGCACACCGGGGAGCTGTTTTTT	TRBD1	once	TRBV5-3	TRBJ2-2
CASSLGWLAGRGETQYF	TGTGCCAGCAGCTTAGGTTGGTTGGCGGGACGAGGAGAGACCCAGTACTTC	NA	NA	TRBV7-2	TRBJ2-5
CASSQQSSGVYEQYF	TGCGCCAGCAGCCAACAGTCTAGCGGGGTCTACGAGCAGTACTTC	TRBD2	NA	TRBV4-1	TRBJ2-7
CASSLVGGGYEQYF	TGCGCCAGCAGCTTGGTAGGGGGCGGCTACGAGCAGTACTTC	TRBD1	few	TRBV5-1	TRBJ2-7
CASSATHPTGEIRGELFF	TGTGCCAGCAGTGCAACGCACCCGACAGGGGAGATACGGGGGGAGCTGTTTTTT	TRBD1	NA	TRBV6-1	TRBJ2-2
CASSIDQREGLQETQYF	TGTGCCAGTAGTATAGATCAGCGGGAGGGCCTGCAAGAGACCCAGTACTTC	TRBD2	NA	TRBV19	TRBJ2-5
CASQETSGRGDTQYF	TGCGCCAGCCAGGAGACTAGCGGGAGAGGAGATACGCAGTATTTT	TRBD2	NA	TRBV5-1	TRBJ2-3
CASHPAGGVETQYF	TGTGCCAGCCACCCGGCAGGGGGCGTCGAGACCCAGTACTTC	TRBD1	NA	TRBV6-5	TRBJ2-5
CASSPSTGARGTEAFF	TGTGCCAGCTCACCGAGTACAGGGGCACGAGGGACTGAAGCTTTCTTT	TRBD1	NA	TRBV18	TRBJ1-1
CASSLDLGSNQPQHF	TGTGCCAGCAGCTTAGATCTCGGTAGCAATCAGCCCCAGCATTTT	NA	NA	TRBV11-2	TRBJ1-5
CASTPDLQLNTGELFF	TGTGCCAGCACTCCAGACCTCCAACTAAACACCGGGGAGCTGTTTTTT	NA	NA	TRBV27	TRBJ2-2
CATGTHANYGYTF	TGTGCCACCGGGACTCACGCTAACTATGGCTACACCTTC	NA	NA	TRBV27	TRBJ1-2
CSVAGQGLTDTQYF	TGCAGCGTTGCGGGGCAGGGACTCACAGATACGCAGTATTTT	NA	NA	TRBV29-1	TRBJ2-3
CASSLRLASTDTQYF	TGCGCCAGCAGCTTGAGACTAGCCAGCACAGATACGCAGTATTTT	TRBD2	NA	TRBV5-1	TRBJ2-3
CASSLGQGGLTEAFF	TGCGCCAGCAGCTTGGGACAGGGGGGCTTAACTGAAGCTTTCTTT	TRBD1	NA	TRBV5-1	TRBJ1-1
CASSYRESGELFF	TGTGCCAGCAGCTACAGGGAATCCGGGGAGCTGTTTTTT	NA	NA	TRBV11-3	TRBJ2-2
CAHKSHSQGTTEAFF	TGTGCCCACAAGTCCCACAGTCAGGGTACCACTGAAGCTTTCTTT	NA	once	TRBV7-9	TRBJ1-1
CATSREPPRGRETQYF	TGTGCCACCAGCAGAGAACCCCCCAGAGGTAGAGAGACCCAGTACTTC	NA	NA	TRBV15	TRBJ2-5
CASSLVGSTQYF	TGTGCCAGCAGTTTAGTTGGTAGCACCCAGTACTTC	NA	few	TRBV28	TRBJ2-5
CASSDLTGKSSYEQYF	TGTGCCAGCAGCGACTTAACAGGGAAAAGCTCCTACGAGCAGTACTTC	NA	NA	TRBV4-2	TRBJ2-7
CASSLDPSRSIEALF	TGCGCCAGCAGCTTGGACCCATCAAGATCCATTGAAGCTCTCTTT	NA	NA	TRBV5-1	TRBJ1-1
CASSIPSGRVTGELFF	TGTGCCAGTAGTATTCCTTCTGGGCGGGTTACCGGGGAGCTGTTTTTT	NA	NA	TRBV19	TRBJ2-2
CASSLESPHYEQYF	TGCGCCAGCAGCTTGGAAAGCCCTCACTACGAGCAGTACTTC	NA	NA	TRBV5-1	TRBJ2-7
CASTLTGARNEQFF	TGTGCCAGCACCTTAACAGGGGCCCGCAATGAGCAGTTCTTC	TRBD1	NA	TRBV5-5	TRBJ2-1
CASSWNRQASTDTQYF	TGTGCCAGCAGCTGGAACAGGCAGGCTAGCACAGATACGCAGTATTTT	NA	NA	TRBV7-9	TRBJ2-3
CASSRSTSQETQYF	TGTGCCAGTAGTCGATCGACTAGCCAAGAGACCCAGTACTTC	NA	NA	TRBV19	TRBJ2-5
CASSQRQGAGTEAFF	TGCGCCAGCAGCCAACGACAGGGGGCAGGGACTGAAGCTTTCTTT	TRBD1	NA	TRBV4-3	TRBJ1-1
CASSTRDRDIKNIQYF	TGTGCCAGCAGCACCCGGGACAGGGATATCAAAAACATTCAGTACTTC	TRBD1	NA	TRBV11-2	TRBJ2-4